The clone carrying this T cell receptor beta chain was observed a single time. The assay was run at deep level. Genomic DNA of every subset was divided equally among multiple immunoSEQ plates. How the authors handled the data: Junction-only sequences without quality scores were provided by ImmunoSEQ, so filtering was different. Clones were sequenced by immunoSEQ multiplex PCR, and TCRdb holds only the in-frame ones, with some missing. The V and J calls and clone size are taken from that table; D and trimming were inferred from the DNA. The sample lists about 520,000 clones; roughly 80% were seen once. The source of the sample is a study of shared clonotypes between healthy human individuals. The receptor was derived from a woman aged 40 to 50 in good health. Some clones in this sample may be carry-over from other donors' samples. The specimen sequenced was PBMCs.

The DNA for the CDR3 is TGTGCCAGTAGTTCGCAGGGGGACACTGAAGCTTTCTTT. It specifies CASSSQGDTEAFF. The V and J genes are TRBV19 and TRBJ1-1; 7 bases align to TRBD1. The length of the CDR3 is 13 residues. Germline V gene sequence: CDR1 LNHDA, CDR2 SQIVND (reference sequence). The ends lost 5 bases at V and 3 bases at J; junction bases unmatched: 3.